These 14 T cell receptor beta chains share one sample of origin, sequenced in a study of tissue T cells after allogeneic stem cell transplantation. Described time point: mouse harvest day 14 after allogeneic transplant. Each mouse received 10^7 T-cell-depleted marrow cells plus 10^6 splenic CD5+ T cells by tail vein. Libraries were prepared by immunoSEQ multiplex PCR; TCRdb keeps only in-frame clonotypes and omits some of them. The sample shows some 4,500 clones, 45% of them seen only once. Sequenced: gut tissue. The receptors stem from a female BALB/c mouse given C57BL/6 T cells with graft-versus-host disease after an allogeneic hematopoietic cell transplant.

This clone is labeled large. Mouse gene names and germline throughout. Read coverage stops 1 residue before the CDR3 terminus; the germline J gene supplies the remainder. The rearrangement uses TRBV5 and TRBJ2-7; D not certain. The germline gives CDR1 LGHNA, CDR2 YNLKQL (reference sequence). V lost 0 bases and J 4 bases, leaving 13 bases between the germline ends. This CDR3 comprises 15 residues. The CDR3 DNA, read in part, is TGTGCCAGCAGCCAAGACCCCGGACGGAAATATGAACAGTAC. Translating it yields CASSQDPGRKYEQY. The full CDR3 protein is CASSQDPGRKYEQYF.

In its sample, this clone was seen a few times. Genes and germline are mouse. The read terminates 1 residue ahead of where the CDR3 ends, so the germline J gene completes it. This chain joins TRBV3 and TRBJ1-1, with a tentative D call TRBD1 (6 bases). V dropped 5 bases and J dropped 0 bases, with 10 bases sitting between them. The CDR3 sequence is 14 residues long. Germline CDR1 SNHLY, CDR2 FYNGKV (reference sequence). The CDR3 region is CASSTGTTNTEVFF. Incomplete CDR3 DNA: TGTGCCAGCAGCACGGGGACAACAAACACAGAAGTCTTC.

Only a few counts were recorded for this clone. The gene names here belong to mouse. CDR3 sequence: CASSRTGSYNSPLYF. The CDR3 DNA, read in part, is TGTGCCAGCTCTCGAACAGGGAGCTATAATTCGCCCCTCTAC. The chain recombines TRBV12-1 with TRBJ1-6; D might be TRBD1 (6 bases). The read stops 1 residue short of the end of the CDR3; the missing end is completed from the germline J gene. TRBJ1-6 is treated as an ORF (open reading frame) with a function not yet certain. The CDR3 length is 15 residues. Germline V gene data show CDR1 as SGHSN and CDR2 as HYEKVE. With 2 bases removed from V and 3 bases from J, the gap between germline ends came to 10 bases.

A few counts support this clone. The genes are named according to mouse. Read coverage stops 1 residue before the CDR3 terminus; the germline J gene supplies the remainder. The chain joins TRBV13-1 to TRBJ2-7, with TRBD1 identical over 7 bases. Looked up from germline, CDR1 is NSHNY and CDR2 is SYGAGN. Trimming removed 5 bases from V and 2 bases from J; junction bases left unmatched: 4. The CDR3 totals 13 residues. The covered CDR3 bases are TGTGCCAGCAGAGCCGGGACAGCCTATGAACAGTAC. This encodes CASRAGTAYEQY. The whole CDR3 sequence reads CASRAGTAYEQYF.

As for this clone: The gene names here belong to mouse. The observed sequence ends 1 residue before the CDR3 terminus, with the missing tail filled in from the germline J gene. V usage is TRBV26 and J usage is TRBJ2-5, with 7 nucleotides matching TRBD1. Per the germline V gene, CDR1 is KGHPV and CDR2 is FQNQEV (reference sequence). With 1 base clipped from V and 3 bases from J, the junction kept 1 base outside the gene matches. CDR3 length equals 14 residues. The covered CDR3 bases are TGTGCCAGCAGTCTGTGGGACAGACAAGACACCCAGTAC. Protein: CASSLWDRQDTQY. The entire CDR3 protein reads CASSLWDRQDTQYF.

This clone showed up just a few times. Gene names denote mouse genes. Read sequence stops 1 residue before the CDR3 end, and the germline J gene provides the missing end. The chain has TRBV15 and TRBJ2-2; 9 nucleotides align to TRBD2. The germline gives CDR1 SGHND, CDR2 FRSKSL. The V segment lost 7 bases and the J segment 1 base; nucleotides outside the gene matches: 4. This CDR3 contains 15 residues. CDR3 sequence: CASTGLGLNTGQLYF. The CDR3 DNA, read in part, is TGTGCCAGCACCGGACTGGGGTTAAACACCGGGCAGCTCTAC. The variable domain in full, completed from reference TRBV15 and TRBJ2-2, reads DAGVTQTPRHEVAEKGQTIILKCEPVSGHNDLFWYRQTKIQGLELLSYFRSKSLMEDGGAFKDRFKAEMLNSSFSTLKIQPTEPKDSAVYLCASTGLGLNTGQLYFGEGSKLTVL.

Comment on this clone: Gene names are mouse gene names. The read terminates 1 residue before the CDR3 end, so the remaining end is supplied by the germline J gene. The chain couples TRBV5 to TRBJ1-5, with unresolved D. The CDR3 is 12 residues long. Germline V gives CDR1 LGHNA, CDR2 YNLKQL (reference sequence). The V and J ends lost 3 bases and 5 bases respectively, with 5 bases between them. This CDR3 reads CASSHRDQAPLF. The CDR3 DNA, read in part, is TGTGCCAGCAGCCACAGAGACCAGGCTCCGCTT.

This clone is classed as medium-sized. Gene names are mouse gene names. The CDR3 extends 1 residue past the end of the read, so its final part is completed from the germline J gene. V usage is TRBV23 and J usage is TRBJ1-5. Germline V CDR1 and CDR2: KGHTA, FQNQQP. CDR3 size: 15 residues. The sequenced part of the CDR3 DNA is TGCTCCAGCAGTCAATCGATGGGGGCGGTCCAGGCTCCGCTT. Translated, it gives CSSSQSMGAVQAPL. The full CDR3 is CSSSQSMGAVQAPLF.

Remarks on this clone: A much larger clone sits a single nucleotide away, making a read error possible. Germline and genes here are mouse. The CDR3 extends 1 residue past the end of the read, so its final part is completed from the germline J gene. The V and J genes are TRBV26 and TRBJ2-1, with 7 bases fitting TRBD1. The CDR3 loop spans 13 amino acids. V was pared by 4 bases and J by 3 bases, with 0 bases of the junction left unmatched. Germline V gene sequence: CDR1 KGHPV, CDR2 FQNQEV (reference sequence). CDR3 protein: CASSRDSYAEQFF. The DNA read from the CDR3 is TGTGCCAGCAGTCGGGACAGCTATGCTGAGCAGTTC. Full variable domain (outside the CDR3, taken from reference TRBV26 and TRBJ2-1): NSKVIQTPRYLVKGQGQKAKMRCIPEKGHPVVFWYQQNKNNEFKFLINFQNQEVLQQIDMTEKRFSAECPSNSPCSLEIQSSEAGDSALYLCASSRDSYAEQFFGPGTRLTVL.

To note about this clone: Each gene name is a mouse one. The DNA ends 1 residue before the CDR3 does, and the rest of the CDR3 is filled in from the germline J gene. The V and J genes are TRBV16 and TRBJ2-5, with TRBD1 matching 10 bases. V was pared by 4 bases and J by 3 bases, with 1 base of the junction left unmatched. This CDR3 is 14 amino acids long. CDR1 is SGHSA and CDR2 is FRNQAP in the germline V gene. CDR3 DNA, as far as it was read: TGTGCAAGCAGCTGGACAGGGGGGCAAGACACCCAGTAC. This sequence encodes CASSWTGGQDTQY. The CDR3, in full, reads CASSWTGGQDTQYF.

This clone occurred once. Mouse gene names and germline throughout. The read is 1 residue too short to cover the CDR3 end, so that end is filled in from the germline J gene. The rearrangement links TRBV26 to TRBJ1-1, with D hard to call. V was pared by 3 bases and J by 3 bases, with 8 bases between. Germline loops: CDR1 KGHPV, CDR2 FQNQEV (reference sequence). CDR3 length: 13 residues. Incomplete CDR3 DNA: TGTGCCAGCAGTCTCTCGCAGGACACAGAAGTCTTC. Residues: CASSLSQDTEVF. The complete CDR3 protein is CASSLSQDTEVFF.

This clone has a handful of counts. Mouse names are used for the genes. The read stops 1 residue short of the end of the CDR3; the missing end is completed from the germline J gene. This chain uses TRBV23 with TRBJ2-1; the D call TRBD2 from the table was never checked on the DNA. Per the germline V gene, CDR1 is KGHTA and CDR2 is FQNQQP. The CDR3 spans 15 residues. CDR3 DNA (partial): TGCTCCAGCAGTCCGGGACTGGCAAACTATGCTGAGCAGTTC. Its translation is CSSSPGLANYAEQF. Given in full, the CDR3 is CSSSPGLANYAEQFF. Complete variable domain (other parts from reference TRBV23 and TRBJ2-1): DAAVTQKPRYLIKMKGQEAEMKCIPEKGHTAVFWYQQKQSKELKFLIYFQNQQPLDQIDMVKERFSAVCPSSSLCSLGIRTCEAEDSALYLCSSSPGLANYAEQFFGPGTRLTVL.

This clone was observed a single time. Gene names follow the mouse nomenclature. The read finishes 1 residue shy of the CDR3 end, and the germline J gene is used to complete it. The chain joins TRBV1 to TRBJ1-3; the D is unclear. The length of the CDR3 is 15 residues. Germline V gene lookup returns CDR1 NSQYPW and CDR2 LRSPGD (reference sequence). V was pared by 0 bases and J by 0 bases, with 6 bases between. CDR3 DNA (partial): TGCACCTGCAGTGCAGATCCGAATTCTGGAAATACGCTCTAT. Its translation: CTCSADPNSGNTLY. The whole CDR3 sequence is CTCSADPNSGNTLYF.

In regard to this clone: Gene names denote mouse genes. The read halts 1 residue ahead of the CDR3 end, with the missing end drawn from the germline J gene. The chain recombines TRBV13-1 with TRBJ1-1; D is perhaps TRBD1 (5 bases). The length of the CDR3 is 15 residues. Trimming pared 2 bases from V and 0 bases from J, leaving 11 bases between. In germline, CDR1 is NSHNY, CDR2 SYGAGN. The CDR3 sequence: CASSERPGQNTEVFF. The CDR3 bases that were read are TGTGCCAGCAGTGAGCGACCGGGACAGAACACAGAAGTCTTC.